Listed here is a single TCR beta chain. This entry comes from a study of blood T cell repertoires in COVID-19. Study-level information: The analysed material was cDNA or gDNA that came from T cells, B-cell-depleted T cells, or PBMCs.

TCRdb's table, derived via immunoSEQ multiplex PCR, lists solely in-frame clones and lacks some. This table has under 250,000 clones, around 82% appearing once. Looked up from germline, CDR1 is MNHEY and CDR2 is SVGAGI. Trimming took 6 bases from V and 8 from J; bases not matched to a gene: 6. The CDR3 runs 13 residues. The TCR originated in a young woman who had recovered from COVID-19. This chain joins TRBV6-5 and TRBJ1-2; 10 bases are shared with TRBD1. Source material: peripheral blood. The CDR3: CASRGTGERGYTF. DNA of the CDR3: TGTGCCAGCAGAGGGACAGGGGAGCGAGGCTACACCTTC.